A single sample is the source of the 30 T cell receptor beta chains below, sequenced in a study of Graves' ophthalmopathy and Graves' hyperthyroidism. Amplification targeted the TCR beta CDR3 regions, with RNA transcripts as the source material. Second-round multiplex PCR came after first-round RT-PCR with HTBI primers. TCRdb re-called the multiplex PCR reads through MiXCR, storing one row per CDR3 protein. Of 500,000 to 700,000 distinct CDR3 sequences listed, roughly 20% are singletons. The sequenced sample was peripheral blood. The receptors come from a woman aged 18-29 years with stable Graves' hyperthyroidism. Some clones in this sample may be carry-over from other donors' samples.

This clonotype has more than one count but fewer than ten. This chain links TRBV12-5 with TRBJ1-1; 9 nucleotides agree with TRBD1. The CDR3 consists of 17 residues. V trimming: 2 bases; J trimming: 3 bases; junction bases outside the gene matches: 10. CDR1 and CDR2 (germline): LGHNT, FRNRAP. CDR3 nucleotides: TGTGCTAGTGGTTTGCGAGGGACAGGGCGTTCTCACACTGAAGCTTTCTTT. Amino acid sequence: CASGLRGTGRSHTEAFF.

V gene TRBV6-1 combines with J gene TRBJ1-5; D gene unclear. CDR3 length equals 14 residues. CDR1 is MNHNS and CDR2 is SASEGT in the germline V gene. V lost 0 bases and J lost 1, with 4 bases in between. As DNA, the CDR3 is TGTGCCAGCAGTGAAGCCAGGAGCAATCAGCCCCAGCATTTT. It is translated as CASSEARSNQPQHF.

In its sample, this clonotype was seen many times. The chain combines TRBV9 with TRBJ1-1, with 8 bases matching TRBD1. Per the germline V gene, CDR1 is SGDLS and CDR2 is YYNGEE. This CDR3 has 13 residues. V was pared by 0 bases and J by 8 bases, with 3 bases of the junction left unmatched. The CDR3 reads CASSVGDRTEAFF. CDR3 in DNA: TGTGCCAGCAGCGTAGGGGACAGGACAGAAGCTTTCTTT.

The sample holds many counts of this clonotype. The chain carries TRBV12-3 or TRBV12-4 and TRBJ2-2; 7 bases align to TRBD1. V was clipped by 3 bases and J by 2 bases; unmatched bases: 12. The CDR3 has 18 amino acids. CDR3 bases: TGTGCCAGCAGTTTCGTTGCGTTTAGGACAGGCAACACCGGGGAGCTGTTTTTT. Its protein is CASSFVAFRTGNTGELFF.

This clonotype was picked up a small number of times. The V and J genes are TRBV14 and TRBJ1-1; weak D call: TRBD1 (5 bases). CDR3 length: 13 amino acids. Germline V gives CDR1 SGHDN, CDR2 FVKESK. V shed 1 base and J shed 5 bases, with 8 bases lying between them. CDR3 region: CASSQAEGTEAFF. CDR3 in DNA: TGTGCCAGCAGCCAAGCAGAGGGGACTGAAGCTTTCTTT.

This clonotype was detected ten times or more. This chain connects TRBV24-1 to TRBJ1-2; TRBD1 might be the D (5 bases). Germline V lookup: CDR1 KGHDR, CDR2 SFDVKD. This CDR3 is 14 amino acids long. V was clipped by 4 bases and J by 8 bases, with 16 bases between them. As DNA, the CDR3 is TGTGCCACCAGTGAGCGGGACCGCCGTTGGGGCTACACCTTC. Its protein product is CATSERDRRWGYTF.

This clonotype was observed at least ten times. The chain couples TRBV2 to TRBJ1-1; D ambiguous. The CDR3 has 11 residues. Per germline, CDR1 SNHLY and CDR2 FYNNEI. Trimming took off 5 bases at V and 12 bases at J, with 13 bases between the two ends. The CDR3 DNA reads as TGTGCCAGCAGTCTGGACCGCTTTCCTTTCTTT. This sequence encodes CASSLDRFPFF.

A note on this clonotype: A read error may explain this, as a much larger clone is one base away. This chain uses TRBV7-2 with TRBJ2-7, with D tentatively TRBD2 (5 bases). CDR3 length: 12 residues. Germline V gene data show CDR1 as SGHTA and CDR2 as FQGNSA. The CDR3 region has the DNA TGTGCCAGTCTCGAGGACTCCTACGAGCGGTACTTC. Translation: CASLEDSYERYF.

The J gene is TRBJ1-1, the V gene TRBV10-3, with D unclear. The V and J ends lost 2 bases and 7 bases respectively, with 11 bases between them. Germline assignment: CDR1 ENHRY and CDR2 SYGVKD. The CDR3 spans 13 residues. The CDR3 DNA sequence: TGTGCCATCAGTGAGAGGGAAGTGGGTGAAGCTTTCTTT. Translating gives CAISEREVGEAFF.

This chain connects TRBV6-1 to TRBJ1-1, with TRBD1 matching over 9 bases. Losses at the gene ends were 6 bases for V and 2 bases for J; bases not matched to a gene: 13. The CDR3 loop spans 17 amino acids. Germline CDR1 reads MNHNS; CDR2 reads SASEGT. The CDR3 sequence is CASRGQGIERANTEAFF. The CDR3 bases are TGTGCCAGCAGAGGACAGGGGATCGAACGGGCCAACACTGAAGCTTTCTTT.

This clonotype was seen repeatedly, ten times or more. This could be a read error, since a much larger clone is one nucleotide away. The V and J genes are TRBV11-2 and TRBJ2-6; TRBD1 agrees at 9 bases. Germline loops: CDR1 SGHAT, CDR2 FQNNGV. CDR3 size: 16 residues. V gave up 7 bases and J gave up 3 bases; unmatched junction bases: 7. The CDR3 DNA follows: TGTGCCAGCACCATAACAGGGGGCGGTGGGGCCAACGTCCTGACTTTC. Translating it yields CASTITGGGGANVLTF.

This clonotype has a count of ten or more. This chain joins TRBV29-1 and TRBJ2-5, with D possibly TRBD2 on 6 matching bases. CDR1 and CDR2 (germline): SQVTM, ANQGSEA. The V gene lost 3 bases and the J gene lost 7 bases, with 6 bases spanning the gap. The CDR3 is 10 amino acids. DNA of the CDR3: TGCAGCGTTGAGGGAGGGACCCAGTACTTC. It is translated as CSVEGGTQYF.

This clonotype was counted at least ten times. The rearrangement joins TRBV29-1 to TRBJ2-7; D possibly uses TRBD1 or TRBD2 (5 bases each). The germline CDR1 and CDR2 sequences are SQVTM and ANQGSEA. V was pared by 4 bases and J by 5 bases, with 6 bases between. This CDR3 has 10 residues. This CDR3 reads CSVGGNEQYF. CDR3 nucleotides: TGCAGCGTTGGGGGGAACGAGCAGTACTTC.

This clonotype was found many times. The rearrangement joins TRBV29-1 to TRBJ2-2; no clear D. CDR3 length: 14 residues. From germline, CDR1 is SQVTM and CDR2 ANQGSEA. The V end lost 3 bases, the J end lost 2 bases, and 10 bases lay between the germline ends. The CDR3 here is CSVDPKGNTGELFF. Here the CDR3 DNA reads TGCAGCGTTGACCCTAAGGGAAACACCGGGGAGCTGTTTTTT.

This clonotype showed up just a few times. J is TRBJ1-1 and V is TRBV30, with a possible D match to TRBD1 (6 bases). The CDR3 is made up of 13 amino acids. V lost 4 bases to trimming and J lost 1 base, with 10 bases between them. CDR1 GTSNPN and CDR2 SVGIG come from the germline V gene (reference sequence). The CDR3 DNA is TGTGCCTGGAACAGGGCTCCGAACACTGAAGCTTTCTTT. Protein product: CAWNRAPNTEAFF.

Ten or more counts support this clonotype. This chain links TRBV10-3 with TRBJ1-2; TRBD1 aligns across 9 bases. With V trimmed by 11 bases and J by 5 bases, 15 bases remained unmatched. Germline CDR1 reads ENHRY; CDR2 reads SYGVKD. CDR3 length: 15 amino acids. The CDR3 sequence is CAAVSDRGAFYGYTF. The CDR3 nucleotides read TGTGCCGCCGTCTCGGACAGGGGCGCCTTTTATGGCTACACCTTC.

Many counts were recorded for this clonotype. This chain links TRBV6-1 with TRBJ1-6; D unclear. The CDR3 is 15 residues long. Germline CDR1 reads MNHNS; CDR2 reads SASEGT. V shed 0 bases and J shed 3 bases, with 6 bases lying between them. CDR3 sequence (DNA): TGTGCCAGCAGTGAAGCAGCGGGCTATAATTCACCCCTCCACTTT. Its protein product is CASSEAAGYNSPLHF.

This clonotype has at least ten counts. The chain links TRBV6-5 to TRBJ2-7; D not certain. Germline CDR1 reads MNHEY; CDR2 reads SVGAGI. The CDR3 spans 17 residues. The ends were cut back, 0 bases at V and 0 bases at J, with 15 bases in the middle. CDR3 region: CASSYSSAFYFSYEQYF. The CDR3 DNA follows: TGTGCCAGCAGTTACTCTAGTGCCTTCTACTTCTCCTACGAGCAGTACTTC.

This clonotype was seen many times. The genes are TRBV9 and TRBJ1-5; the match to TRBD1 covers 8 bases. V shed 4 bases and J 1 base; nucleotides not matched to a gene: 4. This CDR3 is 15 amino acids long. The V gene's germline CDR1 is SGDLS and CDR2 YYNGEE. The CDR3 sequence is CASSSGQDSNQPQHF. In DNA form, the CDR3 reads TGTGCCAGCAGCTCGGGACAGGACAGCAATCAGCCCCAGCATTTT.

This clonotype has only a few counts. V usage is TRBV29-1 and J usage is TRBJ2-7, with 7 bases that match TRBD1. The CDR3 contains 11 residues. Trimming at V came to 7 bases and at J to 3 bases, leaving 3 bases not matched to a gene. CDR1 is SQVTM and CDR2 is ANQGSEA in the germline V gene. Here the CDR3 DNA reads TGCAGCGGACAGGGAAACTACGAGCAGTACTTC. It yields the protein CSGQGNYEQYF.

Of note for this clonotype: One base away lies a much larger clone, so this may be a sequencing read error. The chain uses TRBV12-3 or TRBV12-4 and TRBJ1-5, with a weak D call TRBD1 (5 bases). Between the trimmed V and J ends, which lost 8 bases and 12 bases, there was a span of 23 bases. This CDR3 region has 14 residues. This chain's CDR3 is CASARGATIGSQHF. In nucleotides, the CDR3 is TGTGCCAGCGCGCGAGGGGCCACAATCGGTAGCCAGCATTTT.

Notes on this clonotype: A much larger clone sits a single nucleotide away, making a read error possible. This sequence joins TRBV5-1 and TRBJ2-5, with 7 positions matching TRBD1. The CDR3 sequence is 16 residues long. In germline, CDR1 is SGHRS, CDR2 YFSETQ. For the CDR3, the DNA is TGCGCCAGCAGCTTGGCCGGGACAGCCCAGACGGACACCCAGTGCTTC. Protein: CASSLAGTAQTDTQCF. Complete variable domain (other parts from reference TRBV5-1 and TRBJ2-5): KAGVTQTPRYLIKTRGQQVTLSCSPISGHRSVSWYQQTPGQGLQFLFEYFSETQRNKGNFPGRFSGRQFSNSRSEMNVSTLELGDSALYLCASSLAGTAQTDTQCFGPGTRLLVL.

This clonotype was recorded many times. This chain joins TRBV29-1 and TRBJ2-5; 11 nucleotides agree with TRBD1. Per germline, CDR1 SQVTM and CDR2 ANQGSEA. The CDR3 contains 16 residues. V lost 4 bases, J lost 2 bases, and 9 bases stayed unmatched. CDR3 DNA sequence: TGCAGCGTTGGGGGATGGAGGGACAGGGGGCAAGAGACCCAGTACTTC. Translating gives CSVGGWRDRGQETQYF.

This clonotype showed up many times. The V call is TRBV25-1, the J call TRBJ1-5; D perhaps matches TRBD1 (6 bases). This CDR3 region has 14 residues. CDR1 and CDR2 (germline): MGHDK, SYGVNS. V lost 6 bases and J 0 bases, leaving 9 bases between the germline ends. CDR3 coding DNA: TGTGCCAGCAGCGGGACACTTAGCAATCAGCCCCAGCATTTT. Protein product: CASSGTLSNQPQHF.

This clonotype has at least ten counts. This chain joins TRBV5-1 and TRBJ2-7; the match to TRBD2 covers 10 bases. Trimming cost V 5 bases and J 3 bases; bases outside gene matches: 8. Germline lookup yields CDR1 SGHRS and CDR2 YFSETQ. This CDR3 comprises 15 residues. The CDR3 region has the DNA TGCGCCAGCAGATTCCTAGCGGGAGAGAACTACGAGCAGTACTTC. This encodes CASRFLAGENYEQYF. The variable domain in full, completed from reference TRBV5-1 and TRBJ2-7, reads KAGVTQTPRYLIKTRGQQVTLSCSPISGHRSVSWYQQTPGQGLQFLFEYFSETQRNKGNFPGRFSGRQFSNSRSEMNVSTLELGDSALYLCASRFLAGENYEQYFGPGTRLTVT.

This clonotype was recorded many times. In nucleotides, the CDR3 is TGTGCCAGCAGTTACACCATGAACACTGAAGCTTTCTTT. It translates to CASSYTMNTEAFF. The V gene is TRBV6-2 or TRBV6-3, the J gene TRBJ1-1; D call uncertain. CDR1 is MNHEY and CDR2 is SVGEGT in the germline V gene. V was pared by 2 bases and J by 0 bases, with 4 bases between. This CDR3 has 13 residues.

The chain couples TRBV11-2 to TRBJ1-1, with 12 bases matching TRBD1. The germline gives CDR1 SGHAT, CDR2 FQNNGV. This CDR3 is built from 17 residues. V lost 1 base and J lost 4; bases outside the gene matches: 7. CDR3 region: CASSLGGTGGVVTEAFF. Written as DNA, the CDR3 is TGTGCCAGCAGCTTAGGGGGGACAGGGGGCGTGGTCACTGAAGCTTTCTTT.

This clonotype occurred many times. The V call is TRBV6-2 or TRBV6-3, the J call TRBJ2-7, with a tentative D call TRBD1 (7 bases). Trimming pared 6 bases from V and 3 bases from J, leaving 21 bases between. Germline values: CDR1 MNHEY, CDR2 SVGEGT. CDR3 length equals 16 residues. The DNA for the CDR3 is TGTGCCAGCAGGGAAGGAGGGGACAGAACCATCTACGAGCAGTACTTC. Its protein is CASREGGDRTIYEQYF.

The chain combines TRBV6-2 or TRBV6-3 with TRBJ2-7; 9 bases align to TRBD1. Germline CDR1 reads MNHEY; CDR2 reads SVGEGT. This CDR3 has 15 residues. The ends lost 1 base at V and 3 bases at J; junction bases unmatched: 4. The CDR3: CASSYYGTGSYEQYF. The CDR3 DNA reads TGTGCCAGCAGTTACTATGGGACAGGGAGCTACGAGCAGTACTTC.

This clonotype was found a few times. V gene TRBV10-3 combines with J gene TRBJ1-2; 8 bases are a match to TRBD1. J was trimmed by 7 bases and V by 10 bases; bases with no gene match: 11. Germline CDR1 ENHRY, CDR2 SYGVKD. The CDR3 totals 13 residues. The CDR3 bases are TGTGCCACCCGACAGGGGTCGTCGGGTGGCTACACCTTC. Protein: CATRQGSSGGYTF.